The 25 T cell receptor beta chains in this list originate from one sample, sequenced in a study of regulatory T cells in long-lasting Graves disease. The time point: newly diagnosed GD, antithyroid drugs for less than 3 months. The TCR library was made from RNA that had been extracted from PBMCs in TRIzol. Investigators prepared the TCR beta libraries by applying iRepertoire HTBI primers and Arm-PCR of CDR3 regions. TCRdb re-derived calls from the multiplex PCR reads in MiXCR, one entry per CDR3 protein. The sample consists of about 540,000 distinct CDR3 sequences, approximately 12% of them appearing once. This sample was shared with a second study, whose subject was T cells in Graves' hyperthyroidism and ophthalmopathy.

This specimen was peripheral blood mononuclear cells (PBMCs), taken at new diagnosis, from a patient treated with antithyroid drugs. The receptors stem from a man aged 25-45 years with Graves disease.

The chain has TRBV6-2 or TRBV6-3 and TRBJ1-2, with 9 bases aligning to TRBD1. Germline V gives CDR1 MNHEY, CDR2 SVGEGT. V lost 6 bases to trimming and J lost 6 bases; unmatched junction nucleotides: 11. The CDR3 loop spans 15 amino acids. The CDR3 DNA reads TGTGCCAGCAGCAAACATCTCCGGGACAGGGATGGCTACACCTTC. As protein: CASSKHLRDRDGYTF.

This clonotype was counted between two and nine times. This CDR3 reads CATTQGSNQPQHF. The CDR3 bases are TGTGCCACGACGCAGGGGAGCAATCAGCCCCAGCATTTT. V gene TRBV15 combines with J gene TRBJ1-5; D is possibly TRBD1 (6 bases). CDR1 and CDR2 from the germline V gene are LNHNV and YYDKDF (reference sequence). This CDR3 region has 13 residues. Trimming took off 9 bases at V and 1 base at J, with 10 bases between the two ends. The complete variable domain, with remaining parts taken from reference TRBV15 and TRBJ1-5, reads DAMVIQNPRYQVTQFGKPVTLSCSQTLNHNVMYWYQQKSSQAPKLLFHYYDKDFNNEADTPDNFQSRRPNTSFCFLDIRSPGLGDTAMYLCATTQGSNQPQHFGDGTRLSIL.

There are a few counts of this clonotype. The V and J genes are TRBV20-1 and TRBJ2-1, with a possible D match to TRBD2 (5 bases). This CDR3 is built from 16 residues. The V end lost 0 bases, the J end lost 8 bases, and 20 bases lay between the germline ends. The germline V gene has CDR1 DFQATT and CDR2 SNEGSKA (reference sequence). The CDR3 protein is CSARDVNWESLDEQFF. In DNA form, the CDR3 reads TGCAGTGCTAGAGATGTTAACTGGGAGAGCTTGGATGAGCAGTTCTTC.

This clonotype was detected ten times or more. The rearrangement uses TRBV7-9 and TRBJ2-1, with TRBD2 matching over 7 bases. The CDR3 contains 14 residues. Looked up from germline, CDR1 is SEHNR and CDR2 is FQNEAQ (reference sequence). V shed 5 bases and J 6 bases; nucleotides not matched to a gene: 7. This CDR3 is CASSRSASGNEQFF. CDR3 nucleotide sequence: TGTGCCAGCAGCCGGAGTGCTAGCGGCAATGAGCAGTTCTTC.

The chain combines TRBV7-9 with TRBJ2-1; maybe TRBD2 (6 bases). The CDR3 is 17 residues long. V shed 4 bases and J shed 14 bases, with 30 bases lying between them. Per germline, CDR1 SEHNR and CDR2 FQNEAQ (reference sequence). As DNA, the CDR3 is TGTGCCAGCAGCTCCGCAGCTTGGCGGGAAGGCTGGGCTGCGGAGTTCTTC. Protein sequence: CASSSAAWREGWAAEFF.

The chain links TRBV5-6 to TRBJ1-5; D unclear. The germline V gene encodes CDR1 SGHDT and CDR2 YYEEEE. The CDR3 length is 13 residues. V shed 3 bases and J shed 0 bases, with 4 bases lying between them. CDR3 region: CASSWSSNQPQHF. In DNA form, the CDR3 reads TGTGCCAGCAGCTGGTCTAGCAATCAGCCCCAGCATTTT.

This clonotype has more than one count but fewer than ten. The V and J genes are TRBV20-1 and TRBJ2-7; D may correspond to TRBD1 or TRBD2 (5 bases each). The ends were cut back, 7 bases at V and 4 bases at J, with 17 bases in the middle. The CDR3 sequence is 13 residues long. Germline values: CDR1 DFQATT, CDR2 SNEGSKA (reference sequence). The CDR3 spells CSVPRDVKYEQYF. CDR3 in DNA: TGCAGTGTCCCCCGGGACGTTAAGTACGAGCAGTACTTC.

This clonotype was seen at least ten times. A read error may account for a junction end that differs from germline. This chain uses TRBV4-2 with TRBJ1-5, with D possibly TRBD1 on 6 matching bases. Germline values: CDR1 LGHNA, CDR2 YNFKEQ. The CDR3 loop spans 13 amino acids. This chain's CDR3 is CASSQEGGQPQHF. For the CDR3, the DNA is TGCGCCAGCAGCCAAGAAGGGGGTCAGCCCCAGCATTTT.

This chain uses TRBV6-1 with TRBJ2-1, with D possibly matching TRBD1 (6 bases). Germline V lookup: CDR1 MNHNS, CDR2 SASEGT. This CDR3 has 16 amino acids. Trimming removed 7 bases at V and 0 bases at J, with 16 bases between. The CDR3 protein is CASKRGGQSSYNEQFF. Here the CDR3 DNA reads TGTGCCAGCAAGAGAGGGGGACAAAGCTCCTACAATGAGCAGTTCTTC.

This clonotype turned up a few times. This chain uses TRBV9 with TRBJ2-6, with 10 positions matching TRBD2. The germline V gene has CDR1 SGDLS and CDR2 YYNGEE. The V segment lost 3 bases and the J segment 2 bases; nucleotides outside the gene matches: 2. The CDR3 has 16 amino acids. CDR3 in DNA: TGTGCCAGCAGCGGAGCGGGAGGGCCTGGGGCCAACGTCCTGACTTTC. Translation gives CASSGAGGPGANVLTF.

The table lists this clonotype with many counts. The rearrangement links TRBV15 to TRBJ2-3; 7 bases line up with TRBD2. J lost 6 bases, V lost 5 bases, and 5 bases had no gene match. Looked up from germline, CDR1 is LNHNV and CDR2 is YYDKDF (reference sequence). The CDR3 runs to 13 residues. Here the CDR3 DNA reads TGTGCCACCAGCGTCTGGGGGGGGGATACGCAGTATTTT. Its protein product is CATSVWGGDTQYF.

This clonotype was counted many times. The chain joins TRBV12-3 or TRBV12-4 to TRBJ2-3; 8 bases are a match to TRBD1. This CDR3 has 15 residues. Unmatched junction bases numbered 7, after V lost 5 bases and J lost 3 bases. The CDR3 nucleotides are TGTGCCAGCAGTGGGGGGCAGGGGGCGACAGATACGCAGTATTTT. It codes for CASSGGQGATDTQYF.

In regard to this clonotype: It is likely a read error, because the conserved phenylalanine at the end of the CDR3 is missing. The CDR3 sequence is CSASDPRADTQYL. CDR3 DNA: TGCAGTGCTAGTGACCCTAGGGCGGATACGCAGTATCTT. The chain couples TRBV20-1 to TRBJ2-3; D is uncertain. Germline CDR1 reads DFQATT; CDR2 reads SNEGSKA (reference sequence). This CDR3 comprises 13 residues. V was clipped by 3 bases and J by 6 bases, with 13 bases between them.

Ten or more counts support this clonotype. CDR3 nucleotide sequence: TGTGCCAGCAGCACGACGCCGGGAGGTAGCAATCAGCCCCAGCATTTT. It codes for CASSTTPGGSNQPQHF. J is TRBJ1-5 and V is TRBV12-3 or TRBV12-4; D is uncertain. Trimming removed 6 bases at V and 0 bases at J, with 15 bases between. The CDR3 sequence is 16 residues long.

As regards this clonotype: One base away lies a much larger clone, so this may be a sequencing read error. The chain links TRBV3-1 to TRBJ2-3; D ambiguous. Trimming left V 11 bases short and J 6 bases short, with 12 bases between. The CDR3 length is 11 residues. Germline V lookup: CDR1 LGHDT, CDR2 YNNKEL (reference sequence). The CDR3 here is CAGTGRDTQYF. The CDR3 region has the DNA TGTGCCGGCACCGGGCGGGATACGCAGTATTTT.

This clonotype was observed at least ten times. The chain joins TRBV2 to TRBJ2-5; the D is unclear. The CDR3 sequence is 14 residues long. Germline V gene sequence: CDR1 SNHLY, CDR2 FYNNEI. The ends were cut back, 2 bases at V and 2 bases at J, with 9 bases in the middle. This chain's CDR3 is CASSEILFQETQYF. In DNA, the CDR3 is TGTGCCAGCAGTGAAATCCTGTTTCAAGAGACCCAGTACTTC.

Ten or more counts support this clonotype. The rearrangement joins TRBV5-5 to TRBJ1-5; D is uncertain. V dropped 3 bases and J dropped 0 bases, with 10 bases sitting between them. This CDR3 is built from 15 residues. Germline V gene data show CDR1 as SGHKS and CDR2 as YYEKEE (reference sequence). The CDR3 DNA reads TGTGCCAGCAGCTATAGACCGCTTAGCAATCAGCCCCAGCATTTT. Protein sequence: CASSYRPLSNQPQHF.

In this sample, this clonotype turned up many times. The DNA of the CDR3 is TGTGCCAGCGGATTAAACCAAAATGAAAAACTGTTTTTT. Translation: CASGLNQNEKLFF. This rearrangement joins TRBV12-3 or TRBV12-4 to TRBJ1-4; no clear D gene. With 8 bases removed from V and 5 bases from J, the gap between germline ends came to 12 bases. The CDR3 extends over 13 amino acids.

This clonotype was seen only a few times. The CDR3, as DNA: TGCAGTGCTGGCCTACCGGGACAGGGATCCACCGGGGAGCTGTTTTTT. This sequence encodes CSAGLPGQGSTGELFF. V gene TRBV20-1 combines with J gene TRBJ2-2; 9 bases align to TRBD1. The junction had 11 bases not matched to a gene; V was cut back by 5 bases and J by 4 bases. In germline, CDR1 is DFQATT, CDR2 SNEGSKA (reference sequence). The CDR3 runs to 16 residues.

This clonotype was detected ten times or more. The V and J genes are TRBV20-1 and TRBJ2-7, with D possibly TRBD1 on 6 matching bases. CDR3 length: 13 residues. Germline lookup yields CDR1 DFQATT and CDR2 SNEGSKA (reference sequence). Trimming pared 5 bases from V and 0 bases from J, leaving 11 bases between. The CDR3 reads CSAPRTVSYEQYF. The CDR3 DNA is TGCAGTGCTCCCCGGACAGTCTCCTACGAGCAGTACTTC.

This clonotype has just a few counts. This chain joins TRBV30 and TRBJ2-1; TRBD2 matches 7 bases. V gave up 3 bases and J gave up 4 bases; unmatched junction bases: 6. This CDR3 has 14 residues. CDR1 is GTSNPN and CDR2 is SVGIG in the germline V gene (reference sequence). The chain's CDR3 is CAWSPTSTYNEQFF. The CDR3 DNA is TGTGCCTGGAGCCCGACTAGCACGTACAATGAGCAGTTCTTC.

This clonotype was seen a few times. A single base is all that separates this from a far larger clone, so a read error is likely. Because it lacks the conserved phenylalanine or tryptophan at the end, this CDR3 is likely a read error. This chain connects TRBV2 to TRBJ2-5; 8 positions agree with TRBD2. The J call is uncertain, as TRBJ2-1 better fits the DNA end. The CDR3 has 12 residues. Germline CDR1 is SNHLY and CDR2 is FYNNEI. In DNA form, the CDR3 reads TGTGCCAGCAGCGGGGGGGAGGATGAGCAGTTCCTC. It specifies CASSGGEDEQFL.

A few counts support this clonotype. This chain connects TRBV19 to TRBJ2-2, with D tentatively TRBD2 (5 bases). With 3 bases removed from V and 5 bases from J, the gap between germline ends came to 10 bases. The CDR3 is made up of 14 amino acids. CDR1 LNHDA and CDR2 SQIVND come from the germline V gene (reference sequence). The CDR3 here is CASSISPGTGELFF. The DNA for the CDR3 is TGTGCCAGTAGTATCTCCCCGGGGACCGGGGAGCTGTTTTTT.

The chain carries TRBV20-1 and TRBJ2-1; 11 nucleotides match TRBD2. The germline CDR1 and CDR2 sequences are DFQATT and SNEGSKA (reference sequence). CDR3 length: 17 amino acids. With 4 bases clipped from V and 6 bases from J, the junction kept 14 bases outside the gene matches. In DNA form, the CDR3 reads TGCAGTGCTATCCATACTCCCGGGACTAGCGGAGTCAATGAGCAGTTCTTC. It codes for CSAIHTPGTSGVNEQFF.

This clonotype was recorded a few times. This sequence joins TRBV19 and TRBJ1-5; D is perhaps TRBD1 (5 bases). V was trimmed by 8 bases and J by 1 base, leaving 24 bases between them. The CDR3 has 18 residues. The germline V gene has CDR1 LNHDA and CDR2 SQIVND (reference sequence). The CDR3 bases are TGTGCCAGTCACCCGGGACTTCTCCCCCGGGGCAGCAATCAGCCCCAGCATTTT. It specifies CASHPGLLPRGSNQPQHF.